The 28 T cell receptor beta chains below all came from one sample that was sequenced in a study of T cells after yellow fever vaccination. TCRdb re-derived calls from the 5' RACE reads in MiXCR, one entry per CDR3 protein. The sample has a few hundred thousand distinct CDR3 sequences, approximately 19% seen once. The sample here was PBMCs, taken before the yellow fever booster vaccination. All receptors come from a young man who received the YFV17D yellow fever vaccine.

The chain combines TRBV10-3 with TRBJ1-2; possible D gene TRBD1, 5 bases. This CDR3 spans 21 amino acids. The V gene lost 2 bases and the J gene lost 13 bases, with 41 bases spanning the gap. CDR1 is ENHRY and CDR2 is SYGVKD in the germline V gene. CDR3 sequence: CAISEPEGTGPTLTMATPRTF. CDR3 nucleotide sequence: TGTGCCATCAGTGAGCCGGAGGGCACGGGACCCACGCTAACTATGGCTACACCTCGCACCTTC.

This chain connects TRBV7-8 to TRBJ2-1; the D is unclear. V dropped 4 bases and J dropped 9 bases, with 13 bases sitting between them. The length of the CDR3 is 13 residues. Germline values: CDR1 SGHVS, CDR2 FQNEAQ. CDR3: CASSSDNLGEQFF. CDR3 sequence (DNA): TGTGCCAGCAGCTCAGACAATTTGGGTGAGCAGTTCTTC.

The count of this clonotype is one. The V and J genes are TRBV2 and TRBJ1-1; weak D call: TRBD1 (6 bases). The germline V gene encodes CDR1 SNHLY and CDR2 FYNNEI. The CDR3 has 16 residues. The V end lost 2 bases, the J end lost 1 base, and 14 bases lay between the germline ends. The CDR3 protein is CASSEQGTGKNTEAFF. DNA of the CDR3: TGTGCCAGCAGTGAACAGGGGACGGGAAAGAACACTGAAGCTTTCTTT.

This clonotype was observed a few times. The chain uses TRBV29-1 and TRBJ1-3; D remains ambiguous. The CDR3 runs 13 residues. The ends were cut back, 4 bases at V and 1 base at J, with 8 bases in the middle. The V gene's germline CDR1 is SQVTM and CDR2 ANQGSEA. CDR3 nucleotide sequence: TGCAGCGTTGCGTCGGGGTCTGGAAACACCATATATTTT. Residues: CSVASGSGNTIYF.

The chain recombines TRBV18 with TRBJ1-1; D gene uncertain. Germline loops: CDR1 KGHSH, CDR2 LQKENI. The V and J ends lost 1 base and 1 base respectively, with 13 bases between them. The CDR3 is 16 residues long. The CDR3 here is CASSPRLETGNTEAFF. The CDR3 region has the DNA TGTGCCAGCTCACCACGCCTCGAGACGGGGAACACTGAAGCTTTCTTT.

In this sample, this clonotype turned up a few times. V gene TRBV5-1 combines with J gene TRBJ2-1; D uncertain. Trimming left V 1 base short and J 1 base short, with 9 bases between. The germline gives CDR1 SGHRS, CDR2 YFSETQ. The CDR3 covers 15 residues. The CDR3: CASSLRSPSYNEQFF. DNA for the CDR3: TGCGCCAGCAGCTTGAGGTCTCCTTCCTACAATGAGCAGTTCTTC.

V is TRBV29-1 and J is TRBJ2-3; D could derive from TRBD1 or TRBD2 (5 bases each). Germline V gene sequence: CDR1 SQVTM, CDR2 ANQGSEA. Trimming shortened V by 0 bases and J by 5 bases, and 15 bases separated the two germline ends. The CDR3 runs to 15 residues. As DNA, the CDR3 is TGCAGCGTTGAAGATCTCACGGGGCTAGGAGATACGCAGTATTTT. Encoded protein: CSVEDLTGLGDTQYF.

This rearrangement joins TRBV20-1 to TRBJ1-3; perhaps TRBD1 as D (6 bases). With 4 bases removed from V and 4 bases from J, the gap between germline ends came to 8 bases. CDR1 is DFQATT and CDR2 is SNEGSKA in the germline V gene (reference sequence). The CDR3 runs to 12 residues. CDR3 sequence reads: CSATGTGNTIYF. The CDR3 coding sequence is TGCAGTGCTACTGGGACAGGAAACACCATATATTTT.

The V call is TRBV6-5, the J call TRBJ1-4; D uncertain. Germline CDR1 is MNHEY and CDR2 is SVGAGI. V lost 5 bases, J lost 6 bases, and 13 bases lay in between. The CDR3 runs to 14 residues. Written as DNA, the CDR3 is TGTGCCAGCAGTCCTGAGGGCAGACATGAAAAACTGTTTTTT. Encoded protein: CASSPEGRHEKLFF.

In its sample, this clonotype was seen a few times. The genes are TRBV14 and TRBJ1-1; TRBD1 agrees at 8 bases. The germline CDR1 and CDR2 sequences are SGHDN and FVKESK. There are 14 residues in the CDR3. The junction had 8 bases not matched to a gene; V was cut back by 4 bases and J by 7 bases. For the CDR3, the DNA is TGTGCCAGCAGCCGAGGGACAGGACTTTTTGAAGCTTTCTTT. It yields the protein CASSRGTGLFEAFF.

The chain links TRBV4-2 to TRBJ1-2, with D hard to call. Germline CDR1 LGHNA, CDR2 YNFKEQ. The CDR3 extends over 15 amino acids. Trimming left V 0 bases short and J 5 bases short, with 13 bases between. The CDR3 bases are TGTGCCAGCAGCCAAGATGGAGGGATCGGATATGGCTACACCTTC. Translation: CASSQDGGIGYGYTF.

The chain couples TRBV4-1 to TRBJ1-1; the D is unclear. Germline CDR1 is MGHRA and CDR2 is YSYEKL. The CDR3 contains 13 residues. Trimming cost V 1 base and J 7 bases, with 10 bases left between them. This chain's CDR3 is CASSQVRGSEAFF. The DNA for the CDR3 is TGCGCCAGCAGCCAAGTTCGAGGGAGTGAAGCTTTCTTT.

The chain is built from TRBV6-6 and TRBJ1-5; no clear D gene. V gave up 4 bases and J gave up 5 bases, with 9 bases separating them. The CDR3 sequence is 13 residues long. Germline V gene lookup returns CDR1 MNHNY and CDR2 SVGAGI (reference sequence). The CDR3 is CASSSGWDQPQHF. The DNA for the CDR3 is TGTGCCAGCAGTTCGGGGTGGGATCAGCCCCAGCATTTT.

V gene TRBV7-2 combines with J gene TRBJ2-7; 7 nucleotides line up with TRBD1. After removal of 4 bases from V and 0 bases from J, the junction contained 9 bases not matched to a gene. Per the germline V gene, CDR1 is SGHTA and CDR2 is FQGNSA. This CDR3 is built from 16 residues. The CDR3 here is CASSYLGGFSSYEQYF. The CDR3 DNA is TGTGCCAGCAGCTACCTAGGGGGCTTTAGCTCCTACGAGCAGTACTTC.

The table lists this clonotype with many counts. The rearrangement uses TRBV5-1 and TRBJ2-5, with 10 bases matching TRBD2. The germline CDR1 and CDR2 sequences are SGHRS and YFSETQ. The CDR3 has 15 residues. V lost 4 bases and J lost 5; bases outside the gene matches: 8. DNA of the CDR3: TGCGCCAGCAGCCTCGGACTAGCGGATTTGGAGACCCAGTACTTC. Translation gives CASSLGLADLETQYF.

This clonotype was counted between two and nine times. This rearrangement joins TRBV29-1 to TRBJ2-3; TRBD2 agrees at 9 bases. V lost 2 bases and J lost 5; bases outside the gene matches: 5. Germline V gene data show CDR1 as SQVTM and CDR2 as ANQGSEA. The CDR3 extends over 14 amino acids. The CDR3 nucleotides are TGCAGCGTTGAACTAGCGGGGCGCGGAGATACGCAGTATTTT. Translated, it gives CSVELAGRGDTQYF.

The genes are TRBV20-1 and TRBJ2-5; tentatively, D is TRBD1 or TRBD2 (6 bases each). CDR1 is DFQATT and CDR2 is SNEGSKA in the germline V gene (reference sequence). Trimming removed 6 bases from V and 1 base from J, with 12 bases in between. The CDR3 length is 13 residues. The CDR3 region has the DNA TGCAGTGCGGGGGGCCCGTTCCAAGAGACCCAGTACTTC. Translating it yields CSAGGPFQETQYF.

This clonotype was counted only a few times. The CDR3, as DNA: TGCAGTGCTTCCACGATCACCGGTCCAGATACGCAGTATTTT. This encodes CSASTITGPDTQYF. The chain combines TRBV20-1 with TRBJ2-3; D is undetermined. The CDR3 spans 14 residues. Per germline, CDR1 DFQATT and CDR2 SNEGSKA (reference sequence). Trimming removed 5 bases from V and 4 bases from J, with 16 bases in between.

The chain recombines TRBV5-4 with TRBJ1-1; D uncertain. CDR1 SGHNT and CDR2 YYREEE come from the germline V gene (reference sequence). Trimming removed 6 bases at V and 5 bases at J, with 8 bases between. The length of the CDR3 is 11 residues. The CDR3 DNA reads as TGTGCCAGCATCTTTATGACTGAAGCTTTCTTT. Its protein product is CASIFMTEAFF.

The rearrangement uses TRBV20-1 and TRBJ2-1; 8 nucleotides align to TRBD1. The CDR3 runs 14 residues. Germline-derived CDR1 and CDR2 are DFQATT and SNEGSKA (reference sequence). The V gene end was trimmed by 6 bases and the J gene end by 2 bases; junction bases not matched to a gene: 6. CDR3 nucleotide sequence: TGCAGTGCGCTACAGACAGGGGCCTACAATGAGCAGTTCTTC. This gives the protein CSALQTGAYNEQFF.

This clonotype was observed a few times. This chain connects TRBV7-2 to TRBJ2-5; 10 bases are shared with TRBD2. The J segment lost 5 bases and the V segment lost 5 bases, leaving 5 bases of the junction unmatched. Germline CDR1 reads SGHTA; CDR2 reads FQGNSA. The CDR3 spans 14 residues. The CDR3 sequence: CASSPSGGVETQYF. CDR3 DNA sequence: TGTGCCAGCAGCCCTAGCGGGGGCGTGGAGACCCAGTACTTC.

This clonotype showed up just a few times. The rearrangement joins TRBV6-1 to TRBJ1-1, with a possible D match to TRBD1 (6 bases). Germline V gene sequence: CDR1 MNHNS, CDR2 SASEGT. This CDR3 region has 14 residues. Trimming removed 2 bases at V and 4 bases at J, with 11 bases between. CDR3 nucleotide sequence: TGTGCCAGCAGTGAAAACAGGGCTATCACTGAAGCTTTCTTT. This encodes CASSENRAITEAFF.

This clonotype came up a few times. The genes are TRBV2 and TRBJ2-7, with D perhaps TRBD1 (6 bases). Trimming left V 0 bases short and J 5 bases short, with 8 bases between. Germline V gene sequence: CDR1 SNHLY, CDR2 FYNNEI. The CDR3 runs 13 residues. The CDR3 coding sequence is TGTGCCAGCAGTGAAGCAGGGGGAAACGAGCAGTACGTC. Translated: CASSEAGGNEQYV.

The V call is TRBV6-6, the J call TRBJ1-1; D unresolved. V lost 6 bases to trimming and J lost 0 bases, with 11 bases between them. The CDR3 has 14 amino acids. Per germline, CDR1 MNHNY and CDR2 SVGAGI (reference sequence). The CDR3 DNA reads TGTGCCAGCAGACGAAGCGGATTGAACACTGAAGCTTTCTTT. As protein: CASRRSGLNTEAFF.

The CDR3 loop is CASSEVRDTEAFF. The CDR3 DNA reads as TGTGCCAGCAGTGAGGTCAGGGACACTGAAGCTTTCTTT. The J gene is TRBJ1-1, the V gene TRBV2; TRBD1 is a possible D gene (5 bases). Germline CDR1 SNHLY, CDR2 FYNNEI. The CDR3 extends over 13 amino acids. Trimming removed 3 bases from V and 3 bases from J, with 8 bases in between.

This clonotype was detected many times. This chain connects TRBV7-2 to TRBJ2-3, with no clear D. Germline V gene data show CDR1 as SGHTA and CDR2 as FQGNSA. The CDR3 totals 12 residues. V was clipped by 3 bases and J by 2 bases, with 3 bases between them. In DNA, the CDR3 is TGTGCCAGCAGCTTTTACACAGATACGCAGTATTTT. Amino acids: CASSFYTDTQYF.

The V and J genes are TRBV4-1 and TRBJ2-2; D may correspond to TRBD1 or TRBD2 (5 bases each). The germline V gene has CDR1 MGHRA and CDR2 YSYEKL. The CDR3 totals 16 residues. V lost 4 bases, J lost 2 bases, and 14 bases lay in between. In DNA, the CDR3 is TGCGCCAGCAGCCTCACCGGGACGGTAAACACCGGGGAGCTGTTTTTT. It is translated as CASSLTGTVNTGELFF.

The V call is TRBV5-6, the J call TRBJ2-1, with 8 bases that match TRBD2. Germline CDR1 reads SGHDT; CDR2 reads YYEEEE. CDR3 length equals 19 residues. After removal of 0 bases from V and 2 bases from J, the junction contained 13 bases not matched to a gene. The CDR3 DNA sequence: TGTGCCAGCAGCTTGGAGGTTCGGGGGGGAGCTAGTCCCTACAATGAGCAGTTCTTC. Protein product: CASSLEVRGGASPYNEQFF.